The rows below give T cell receptor beta chains drawn from one sample of a study of cytomegalovirus exposure and HLA in healthy donors. The data were produced by immunoSEQ multiplex PCR, yet TCRdb's version contains in-frame clones alone and is incomplete. The sample holds roughly 100,000 clones; about 88% are singletons and the top ten take around 3.6%. The sequenced material came from PBMCs. These receptors came from a woman aged 18-29 years in good health and CMV-seropositive. The CDR3 runs from the conserved cysteine through the conserved F or W. D genes are given only for firm matches. Clone size is given for some rows only: seen once, a few or many times, or a class if the clone is expanded.

TRBJ2-7 - - TRBV20-1 CSARRAYEQYF TGCAGTGCTAGACGGGCCTACGAGCAGTACTTC
TRBJ1-2 - - TRBV7-8 CASSLSRRYNYGYTF TGTGCCAGCAGCTTATCTCGCAGATACAACTATGGCTACACCTTC
TRBJ1-3 - - TRBV10-3 CAISGEYGNTIYF TGTGCCATCAGTGGGGAGTATGGAAACACCATATATTTT
TRBJ2-7 - TRBD1 TRBV28 CASSGGPGQGKGWAGYEQYF TGTGCCAGCAGTGGGGGGCCGGGACAGGGAAAAGGGTGGGCTGGCTACGAGCAGTACTTC
TRBJ2-7 - - TRBV6-5 CASSYFQGSYEQYF TGTGCCAGCAGTTACTTCCAGGGGTCCTACGAGCAGTACTTC
TRBJ1-1 - TRBD1 TRBV7-9 CASSSTGTVNTEAFF TGTGCCAGCAGCAGTACCGGGACAGTGAACACTGAAGCTTTCTTT
TRBJ2-2 - TRBD2 TRBV5-4 CASSHRLAGPNTGELFF TGTGCCAGCAGCCACAGATTAGCGGGACCGAACACCGGGGAGCTGTTTTTT
TRBJ1-6 - - TRBV5-1 CASSWTDRLSPLHF TGCGCCAGCAGCTGGACTGACAGGTTATCACCCCTCCACTTT
TRBJ1-1 - - TRBV4-1 CASSPGGGTEAFF TGCGCCAGCAGCCCGGGAGGGGGGACTGAAGCTTTCTTT
TRBJ2-1 - TRBD2 TRBV29-1 CSVGNIPGLAQYNEQFF TGCAGCGTTGGGAACATCCCGGGACTAGCGCAGTACAATGAGCAGTTCTTC
TRBJ2-3 - TRBD2 TRBV4-1 CASSSSGGTDTQYF TGCGCCAGCAGTTCTAGCGGGGGCACAGATACGCAGTATTTT
TRBJ1-2 - - TRBV5-4 CASSSPNRDIYGYTF TGTGCCAGCAGCTCCCCCAACCGGGACATCTATGGCTACACCTTC
TRBJ2-5 - - TRBV5-1 CASRPDSAETQYF TGCGCCAGCAGACCCGACAGTGCGGAGACCCAGTACTTC
TRBJ2-7 - - TRBV29-1 CSVDGRSGQYF TGCAGCGTTGATGGTAGAAGTGGGCAGTACTTC
TRBJ2-1 once TRBD2 TRBV11-2 CASSLGLALGHEQFF TGTGCCAGCAGCTTAGGACTAGCATTGGGTCATGAGCAGTTCTTC
TRBJ2-3 - TRBD2 TRBV5-5 CASSSPLAGAGDTQYF TGTGCCAGCAGCTCTCCACTAGCGGGAGCTGGAGATACGCAGTATTTT
TRBJ1-2 once TRBD1 TRBV7-9 CASNRGQPVSYGYTF TGTGCCAGCAACAGGGGACAGCCCGTGAGCTATGGCTACACCTTC
TRBJ2-3 - - TRBV11-1 CASSQWTEATQYF TGTGCCAGCAGCCAATGGACAGAGGCTACGCAGTATTTT
TRBJ2-2 - - TRBV18 CASSQDSTGELFF TGTGCCAGCTCACAAGACTCGACCGGGGAGCTGTTTTTT
TRBJ1-2 - - TRBV6-6 CASSPPTEGHGYTF TGTGCCAGCAGTCCCCCAACGGAGGGGCATGGCTACACCTTC
TRBJ2-3 - - TRBV14 CASSNLGAPGTDTQYF TGTGCCAGCAGCAACCTAGGGGCTCCCGGCACAGATACGCAGTATTTT
TRBJ2-4 once - TRBV25-1 CASSDLRGPIIQYF TGTGCCAGCAGTGACCTCCGCGGGCCAATCATTCAGTACTTC
TRBJ1-5 few - TRBV30 CAWSKQGNQPQHF TGTGCCTGGAGTAAACAGGGCAATCAGCCCCAGCATTTT
TRBJ2-1 - TRBD2 TRBV6-4 CASSELAGGPYNEQFF TGTGCCAGCAGTGAGCTAGCGGGGGGTCCCTACAATGAGCAGTTCTTC
TRBJ2-3 - TRBD1 TRBV11-2 CASSLGGQGPDTQYF TGTGCCAGCAGCTTAGGGGGACAGGGTCCAGATACGCAGTATTTT
TRBJ2-7 - - TRBV10-2 CASSERGRTGFSLYEQYF TGCGCCAGCAGTGAGAGAGGGAGAACAGGGTTCTCCTTATACGAGCAGTACTTC
TRBJ1-3 - TRBD1 TRBV18 CASSPRTLDRVNYSGNTIYF TGTGCCAGCTCACCACGGACCCTGGACAGGGTAAATTACTCTGGAAACACCATATATTTT
TRBJ2-5 - TRBD2 TRBV11-3 CASSFSGLAGGPRETQYF TGTGCCAGCAGCTTTTCTGGACTAGCGGGGGGGCCTCGAGAGACCCAGTACTTC
TRBJ2-5 - TRBD1 TRBV14 CASSHRGRSETQYF TGTGCCAGCAGCCACAGGGGGCGTTCAGAGACCCAGTACTTC
TRBJ2-1 - - TRBV19 CASSTRLEPGFDEQFF TGTGCCAGTAGTACTAGGCTAGAGCCGGGGTTCGATGAGCAGTTCTTC
TRBJ1-3 - - TRBV21-1 CASIPKEGNTIYF TGTGCCAGCATCCCCAAGGAGGGAAACACCATATATTTT
TRBJ2-1 - - TRBV4-1 CASSQPDRKSYNEQFF TGCGCCAGCAGCCAACCCGACAGGAAAAGCTACAATGAGCAGTTCTTC
TRBJ1-2 - TRBD1 TRBV28 CASSQPFGQGDGYTF TGTGCCAGCAGTCAGCCTTTCGGACAGGGAGATGGCTACACCTTC
TRBJ1-1 - - TRBV28 CASSSLDSPLPNTEAFF TGTGCCAGCAGTTCTTTGGACAGCCCGCTCCCCAACACTGAAGCTTTCTTT
TRBJ1-1 - - TRBV5-4 CASSLGQERNTEAFF TGTGCCAGCAGCTTGGGACAGGAGAGGAACACTGAAGCTTTCTTT
TRBJ2-3 - TRBD2 TRBV5-5 CASSLARGRAETQYF TGTGCCAGCAGCTTGGCACGCGGGAGGGCCGAGACGCAGTATTTT
TRBJ2-3 - - TRBV11-2 CASSGFMPDTQYF TGTGCCAGCAGCGGCTTCATGCCAGATACGCAGTATTTT
TRBJ2-3 - - TRBV25-1 CASSYPAETDTQYF TGTGCCAGCAGTTATCCCGCGGAGACAGATACGCAGTATTTT
TRBJ2-5 - - TRBV9 CASSGSGLQETQYF TGTGCCAGCAGCGGAAGCGGACTCCAAGAGACCCAGTACTTC
TRBJ2-7 few - TRBV5-1 CASSLVSGDHLHF TGCGCCAGCAGCTTGGTCTCAGGGGATCATCTACACTTC
TRBJ2-1 - - TRBV5-1 CASSLRGRRVDEQFF TGCGCCAGCAGCTTGAGGGGCAGGAGGGTGGATGAGCAGTTCTTC
TRBJ2-7 - TRBD1 TRBV29-1 CSGTGGYEQYF TGCAGCGGGACAGGGGGCTACGAGCAGTACTTC
TRBJ2-7 - - TRBV19 CASSMRSGVWKVGEQYF TGTGCCAGTAGTATGCGGTCAGGGGTTTGGAAAGTGGGCGAGCAGTACTTC
TRBJ1-2 - - TRBV7-9 CASSPGGDYGYTF TGTGCCAGCAGCCCGGGGGGGGACTATGGCTACACCTTC